This is a list of T cell receptor beta chains from one sample in a study of post-analysis software for immune sequencing data. MiXCR, run by TCRdb on the PCR reads, gives a single entry per CDR3 protein. The sample has about 570,000 distinct CDR3 sequences; around 36% are singletons. Sequences were obtained from blood. The origin of the receptors is a girl aged 2 to 17 with multiple sclerosis. Both conserved end residues are part of each CDR3. D genes are given only for firm matches. Clone size is shown for a subset of rows, as once, few, many or a class of expanded clone.

few,TRBJ2-7,TRBV15,NA,CATSREGGTYEQYF,TGTGCCACCAGCAGAGAGGGCGGTACCTACGAGCAGTACTTC
NA,TRBJ2-6,TRBV5-1,NA,CASSLARDSGGANVLTF,TGCGCCAGCAGCTTGGCGAGGGACTCTGGAGGGGCCAACGTCCTGACTTTC
many,TRBJ2-7,TRBV5-1,NA,CASSSDSQGPYEQYF,TGCGCCAGCAGCTCGGACTCCCAGGGGCCCTACGAGCAGTACTTC
NA,TRBJ2-7,TRBV20-1,TRBD2,CSAELAGLHEQYF,TGCAGTGCTGAACTAGCGGGATTGCACGAGCAGTACTTC
NA,TRBJ1-1,TRBV6-5,NA,CASSYSGRVNTEAFF,TGTGCCAGCAGTTACTCGGGCAGGGTAAACACTGAAGCTTTCTTT
NA,TRBJ2-3,TRBV11-2,TRBD2,CASSLAQRGTTDTQYF,TGTGCCAGCAGCTTAGCCCAGCGGGGGACGACAGATACGCAGTATTTT
NA,TRBJ2-2,TRBV7-2,NA,CASSLRRAGELFF,TGTGCCAGCAGCTTGAGGCGGGCCGGGGAGCTGTTTTTT
few,TRBJ2-3,TRBV6-5,NA,CASSWRGTDTQYF,TGTGCCAGCAGTTGGCGGGGTACAGATACGCAGTATTTT
NA,TRBJ2-1,TRBV29-1,NA,CSGGPWGNAEQFF,TGCAGCGGGGGACCATGGGGGAACGCTGAGCAGTTCTTC
few,TRBJ2-3,TRBV10-3,NA,CAIRTSESTDTQYF,TGTGCCATCAGGACATCCGAGAGCACAGATACGCAGTATTTT
few,TRBJ2-3,TRBV28,TRBD2,CASSRLRGGRTDTQYF,TGTGCCAGCAGTCGCCTCCGGGGGGGCAGGACAGATACGCAGTATTTT
few,TRBJ2-1,TRBV2,TRBD1,CASTRDSGSEQFF,TGTGCCAGCACACGGGACAGTGGTAGTGAGCAGTTCTTC
NA,TRBJ2-3,TRBV2,NA,CASSEGGLNTDTQYF,TGTGCCAGCAGTGAGGGAGGACTAAACACAGATACGCAGTATTTT
NA,TRBJ2-1,TRBV9,NA,CASSESPTREQFF,TGTGCCAGCAGCGAGTCCCCGACTAGGGAGCAGTTCTTC
few,TRBJ2-1,TRBV5-1,NA,CASSLEGRHNEQFF,TGCGCCAGCAGCTTGGAGGGTCGGCACAATGAGCAGTTCTTC
NA,TRBJ2-7,TRBV5-1,NA,CASSLGSGVRNEQYF,TGCGCCAGCAGCTTGGGATCAGGGGTACGGAACGAGCAGTACTTC
NA,TRBJ1-2,TRBV20-1,TRBD1,CSAREVQGIGYTF,TGCAGTGCTAGGGAAGTACAGGGGATCGGCTACACCTTC
few,TRBJ1-5,TRBV6-6,NA,CASSTVTGPSGNQPQHF,TGTGCCAGCAGTACCGTTACCGGCCCATCGGGCAATCAGCCCCAGCATTTT
NA,TRBJ2-1,TRBV12-3/TRBV12-4,TRBD1,CASSLTGLGYNEQFF,TGTGCCAGCAGTTTGACAGGGCTTGGCTACAATGAGCAGTTCTTC
NA,TRBJ1-2,TRBV3-1,NA,CASSPGRRDYGYTF,TGTGCCAGCAGCCCAGGGCGCAGGGACTATGGCTACACCTTC
many,TRBJ2-7,TRBV7-2,NA,CASSLGLGLAPEQYF,TGTGCCAGCAGCTTAGGTTTGGGGCTAGCTCCCGAGCAGTACTTC
once,TRBJ2-2,TRBV12-3/TRBV12-4,NA,CASSLLHTGELFF,TGTGCCAGCAGTTTATTGCACACCGGGGAGCTGTTTTTT
many,TRBJ2-3,TRBV4-1,NA,CASSLASVDTQYF,TGCGCCAGCAGCCTCGCTTCTGTAGATACGCAGTATTTT
once,TRBJ1-1,TRBV5-1,NA,CASSFAIGNTEAFF,TGCGCCAGCAGCTTTGCGATCGGGAACACTGAAGCTTTCTTT